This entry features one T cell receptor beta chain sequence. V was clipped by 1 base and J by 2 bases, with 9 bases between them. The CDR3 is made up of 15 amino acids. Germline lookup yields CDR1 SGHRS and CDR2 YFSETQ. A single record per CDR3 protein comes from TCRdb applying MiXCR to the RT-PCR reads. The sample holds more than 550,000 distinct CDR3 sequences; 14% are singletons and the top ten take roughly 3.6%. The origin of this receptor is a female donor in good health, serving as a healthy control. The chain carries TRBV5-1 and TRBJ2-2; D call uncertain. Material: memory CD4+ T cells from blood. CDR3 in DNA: TGCGCCAGCAGCTTGCGGCAGCTCAACACCGGGGAGCTGTTTTTT. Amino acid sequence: CASSLRQLNTGELFF.